What follows describes a single T cell receptor (beta chain). Some clones are missing from TCRdb's copy, which holds only in-frame ones; the method was immunoSEQ multiplex PCR. This sample has 160,000 or so clones, with approximately 91% found just once. These data are taken from a study of blood T cell repertoires in COVID-19. Study background: Samples taken during acute and convalescent COVID-19 were collected in the United States, Italy and Spain.

There are 15 residues in the CDR3. Trimming took 2 bases from V and 4 from J, leaving 14 bases between them. Germline V gene sequence: CDR1 MNHNS, CDR2 SASEGT. V and J are TRBV6-1 and TRBJ1-1; possibly TRBD1 for D (5 bases). The material sequenced was peripheral blood. The TCR sequence derives from a woman aged 70-85 years with acute or convalescent COVID-19. CDR3 protein: CASSESPWGVTEAFF. The CDR3 DNA reads TGTGCCAGCAGTGAATCCCCGTGGGGGGTCACTGAAGCTTTCTTT.